There are many counts of the clone carrying this T cell receptor (beta chain). Antigen specificity is unknown. RNA-based 3' RACE libraries used unique molecular identifiers. TCRdb ran MiXCR on the 3' RACE reads and lists one entry per CDR3 protein. The sample contains about 46,000 distinct CDR3 sequences, more than 3.5% of which appear only once. These data belong to a study of HIV-infected children after antiretroviral therapy interruption. Study in general: Children had CD4+ above 500, viral load below 50 copies/ml, either treatment arm. Median age was approximately 9.5 years (interruption) and about 8 years (continuous). Study-wide results and limits: Naive CD4+ Gini coefficient rose by interruption end, suggesting clonal expansion.

V shed 8 bases and J 6 bases; nucleotides not matched to a gene: 8. The CDR3 has 14 residues. The V gene's germline CDR1 is MNHNS and CDR2 SASEGT. Treatment noted: PENTA 11 planned treatment interruption arm or continuous ART arm. Naive CD4+ CD45RA+ CD45RO- T cells were FACS-sorted from thawed PBMCs. This chain uses TRBV6-1 with TRBJ1-4; 8 nucleotides match TRBD1. This TCR was sampled from a pool of human donors with HIV. The source was CD45RA+ CD4+ T cells from PBMCs, pooled from several time points, collected from a donor given antiretroviral therapy, either interrupted or continuous. As to subset: naive CD4+ CD45RA+ CD45RO- T cells. CDR3 bases: TGTGCCAGCTCCAGGGGGCGGAAGGATGAAAAACTGTTTTTT. Amino acid sequence: CASSRGRKDEKLFF.